One and the same sample provided the 30 T cell receptor beta chains below, sequenced in a study of shared clonotypes between healthy human individuals. Measured with immunoSEQ multiplex PCR; TCRdb has only the in-frame clones, and not every one. This table holds about 2.1 million clones, around 95% found once. CD45RO-negative, CCR7-selected cells formed the naive CD8 fraction, which excluded terminally differentiated effector memory CD45RA+ cells. Sequencing was carried out using naive CD8+ T cells from PBMCs. The origin of the receptors is a man between 18 and 35 years old in good health. Some clones in this sample may be carry-over from other donors' samples.

Points on this clone: Other DNA sequences within the sample encode an identical CDR3. The chain has TRBV30 and TRBJ1-6; D unresolved. The V end lost 0 bases, the J end lost 8 bases, and 8 bases lay between the germline ends. This CDR3 comprises 13 residues. Germline V lookup: CDR1 GTSNPN, CDR2 SVGIG (reference sequence). The CDR3 sequence is CAWSVPRDSPLHF. CDR3 DNA sequence: TGTGCCTGGAGTGTACCTAGGGATTCACCCCTCCACTTT.

The chain uses TRBV29-1 and TRBJ2-4; possibly TRBD1 or TRBD2 for D (5 bases each). From germline, CDR1 is SQVTM and CDR2 ANQGSEA. V was pared by 3 bases and J by 6 bases, with 18 bases between. The CDR3 is 15 amino acids. Here the CDR3 DNA reads TGCAGCGTTGAGTGGTCCAGGGACCAGGGAAACATTCAGTACTTC. Protein sequence: CSVEWSRDQGNIQYF.

The V gene is TRBV6-1, the J gene TRBJ1-5; D not resolved. The germline CDR1 and CDR2 sequences are MNHNS and SASEGT. The CDR3 is 15 residues long. V lost 2 bases to trimming and J lost 0 bases, with 8 bases between them. The CDR3 bases are TGTGCCAGCAGTGAATGGTCAGCTAGCAATCAGCCCCAGCATTTT. Protein product: CASSEWSASNQPQHF.

The V call is TRBV4-3, the J call TRBJ2-1; D unresolved. The germline V and J ends were trimmed by 1 base and 2 bases, with 9 bases remaining between them. There are 15 residues in the CDR3. Germline V CDR1 and CDR2: LGHNA, YSLEER. The CDR3 here is CASSQAPATYNEQFF. Here the CDR3 DNA reads TGCGCCAGCAGCCAAGCTCCGGCGACCTACAATGAGCAGTTCTTC.

The chain couples TRBV4-1 to TRBJ2-7; TRBD2 might be the D (7 bases). V lost 4 bases and J lost 3, with 22 bases in between. Germline V CDR1 and CDR2: MGHRA, YSYEKL. This CDR3 spans 17 amino acids. The CDR3 reads CASSRLRGGDTRYEQYF. The CDR3 DNA sequence: TGCGCCAGCAGCCGCCTCCGGGGAGGGGACACCCGCTACGAGCAGTACTTC.

The chain uses TRBV27 and TRBJ2-7; the match to TRBD2 covers 12 bases. The CDR3 has 16 residues. Germline V lookup: CDR1 MNHEY, CDR2 SMNVEV (reference sequence). The J segment lost 4 bases and the V segment lost 4 bases, leaving 8 bases of the junction unmatched. The CDR3 sequence is CASSSRGLAGGYEQYF. As DNA, the CDR3 is TGTGCCAGCAGTTCCAGGGGGCTAGCGGGAGGGTACGAGCAGTACTTC.

The gene calls are TRBV4-1 and TRBJ2-1; 10 bases are shared with TRBD2. The ends lost 0 bases at V and 7 bases at J; junction bases unmatched: 6. Germline V gene sequence: CDR1 MGHRA, CDR2 YSYEKL. This CDR3 region has 16 residues. The DNA for the CDR3 is TGCGCCAGCAGCCAAGATCTAGCGGGAGCTGTTAATGAGCAGTTCTTC. This gives the protein CASSQDLAGAVNEQFF.

This clone was observed once. This rearrangement joins TRBV7-9 to TRBJ2-3; the match to TRBD1 covers 9 bases. The V segment lost 5 bases and the J segment 2 bases; nucleotides outside the gene matches: 11. The CDR3 contains 17 residues. CDR1 and CDR2 from the germline V gene are SEHNR and FQNEAQ (reference sequence). The CDR3 loop reads CASSPRDRVGPTDTQYF. Here the CDR3 DNA reads TGTGCCAGCAGCCCCCGGGACAGGGTGGGTCCCACAGATACGCAGTATTTT. The whole variable domain, remainder taken from reference TRBV7-9 and TRBJ2-3, is DTGVSQNPRHKITKRGQNVTFRCDPISEHNRLYWYRQTLGQGPEFLTYFQNEAQLEKSRLLSDRFSAERPKGSFSTLEIQRTEQGDSAMYLCASSPRDRVGPTDTQYFGPGTRLTVL.

As concerns this clone: Different DNA sequences within this sample yield the same CDR3. The CDR3 sequence: CASSVAGGEETQYF. The CDR3 DNA follows: TGTGCCAGCAGCGTAGCAGGGGGGGAAGAGACCCAGTACTTC. The rearrangement links TRBV9 to TRBJ2-5, with D perhaps TRBD1 or TRBD2 (7 bases each). Germline values: CDR1 SGDLS, CDR2 YYNGEE. V lost 0 bases to trimming and J lost 3 bases, with 9 bases between them. The CDR3 is 14 residues long.

V is TRBV29-1 and J is TRBJ1-1; 8 nucleotides align to TRBD1. The CDR3 extends over 13 amino acids. V dropped 6 bases and J dropped 3; count of bases not matched to a gene: 6. CDR1 and CDR2 from the germline V gene are SQVTM and ANQGSEA. The CDR3 loop reads CSVGQGGYTEAFF. As DNA, the CDR3 is TGCAGCGTCGGACAGGGAGGGTACACTGAAGCTTTCTTT.

To note about this clone: The same CDR3 can be traced to other DNA sequences in this sample. This chain connects TRBV19 to TRBJ1-1, with 9 bases lining up with TRBD1. The CDR3 is 14 residues long. CDR1 and CDR2 (germline): LNHDA, SQIVND (reference sequence). The junction had 0 bases not matched to a gene; V was cut back by 1 base and J by 3 bases. The CDR3 nucleotides read TGTGCCAGTAGTATAGGGGACAGGGACACTGAAGCTTTCTTT. Its translation is CASSIGDRDTEAFF.

The rearrangement links TRBV28 to TRBJ2-7; TRBD1 matches 7 bases. The V and J ends lost 6 bases and 2 bases, in that order; junction bases with no gene match: 10. CDR3 size: 15 residues. Germline V gene lookup returns CDR1 MDHEN and CDR2 SYDVKM. CDR3 sequence (DNA): TGTGCCAGCAGACCGACAGGGCGTAGTCCCTACGAGCAGTACTTC. Its translation is CASRPTGRSPYEQYF.

This chain links TRBV4-1 with TRBJ2-1; D remains unclear. The CDR3 is 15 residues long. Trimming took off 0 bases at V and 8 bases at J, with 14 bases between the two ends. Per germline, CDR1 MGHRA and CDR2 YSYEKL. The CDR3 here is CASSQDRLMVYEQFF. The CDR3 DNA is TGCGCCAGCAGCCAAGATCGCTTGATGGTTTATGAGCAGTTCTTC.

The V gene is TRBV27, the J gene TRBJ2-3; D remains ambiguous. Germline lookup yields CDR1 MNHEY and CDR2 SMNVEV (reference sequence). The germline V and J ends were trimmed by 2 bases and 0 bases, with 15 bases remaining between them. The CDR3 sequence is 17 residues long. The CDR3 sequence: CASSLLPGVTSTDTQYF. CDR3 nucleotide sequence: TGTGCCAGCAGTTTACTTCCGGGTGTCACTAGCACAGATACGCAGTATTTT.

The rearrangement joins TRBV7-8 to TRBJ2-1; TRBD1 aligns across 11 bases. Trimming took 5 bases from V and 6 from J; bases not matched to a gene: 12. This CDR3 contains 17 residues. Germline CDR1 and CDR2: SGHVS and FQNEAQ. CDR3 nucleotide sequence: TGTGCCAGCAGCAATAGCCCCGGGACAGGGGGAAGCAATGAGCAGTTCTTC. Translation: CASSNSPGTGGSNEQFF. The complete variable domain, with remaining parts taken from reference TRBV7-8 and TRBJ2-1, reads GAGVSQSPRYKVAKRGQDVALRCDPISGHVSLFWYQQALGQGPEFLTYFQNEAQLDKSGLPSDRFFAERPEGSVSTLKIQRTQQEDSAVYLCASSNSPGTGGSNEQFFGPGTRLTVL.

CDR3 region: CASSMGLAGGGYEQYF. The CDR3 nucleotides read TGTGCCAGTAGTATGGGACTAGCGGGAGGCGGCTACGAGCAGTACTTC. J is TRBJ2-7 and V is TRBV19; 15 nucleotides agree with TRBD2. The CDR3 extends over 16 amino acids. V dropped 3 bases and J dropped 3; count of bases not matched to a gene: 3. Per the germline V gene, CDR1 is LNHDA and CDR2 is SQIVND (reference sequence).

This rearrangement joins TRBV4-3 to TRBJ2-1; D gene uncertain. The V end was cut by 3 bases, the J end by 0 bases, with 12 bases between. This CDR3 contains 16 residues. Germline V gene sequence: CDR1 LGHNA, CDR2 YSLEER. The CDR3 protein is CASSHRTISSYNEQFF. In DNA form, the CDR3 reads TGCGCCAGCAGCCATCGCACAATTAGCTCCTACAATGAGCAGTTCTTC.

This clone was counted a single time. The chain is built from TRBV7-8 and TRBJ1-1; possibly TRBD1 for D (6 bases). Germline V CDR1 and CDR2: SGHVS, FQNEAQ. This CDR3 is built from 17 residues. The ends were cut back, 1 base at V and 4 bases at J, with 19 bases in the middle. CDR3 DNA sequence: TGTGCCAGCAGCTTAGGGGCCGATAACAGGGAGATCACTGAAGCTTTCTTT. The encoded protein is CASSLGADNREITEAFF.

CDR3 in amino acids: CASSLVRGFSYEQYF. CDR3 coding DNA: TGTGCCAGCAGCTTAGTCCGGGGGTTCTCCTACGAGCAGTACTTC. J is TRBJ2-7 and V is TRBV7-6, with a tentative D call TRBD2 (6 bases). V lost 1 base and J 0 bases, leaving 10 bases between the germline ends. Germline loops: CDR1 SGHVS, CDR2 FNYEAQ. The CDR3 is 15 amino acids.

The count of this clone is one. J is TRBJ1-4 and V is TRBV15; D is uncertain. Germline V gives CDR1 LNHNV, CDR2 YYDKDF (reference sequence). The V gene lost 5 bases and the J gene lost 0 bases, with 10 bases spanning the gap. The CDR3 is made up of 15 amino acids. DNA for the CDR3: TGTGCCACCAGCGGTACCGAGGCAACTAATGAAAAACTGTTTTTT. Its translation is CATSGTEATNEKLFF.

The rearrangement uses TRBV9 and TRBJ1-2; D is perhaps TRBD1 (5 bases). Trimming pared 3 bases from V and 14 bases from J, leaving 14 bases between. The CDR3 is 11 amino acids. Germline V CDR1 and CDR2: SGDLS, YYNGEE. In nucleotides, the CDR3 is TGTGCCAGCAGCGCAGGGACGGGACGGACCTTC. Translation: CASSAGTGRTF.

With respect to this clone: Other nucleotide sequences in the sample specify the same CDR3. The chain combines TRBV28 with TRBJ2-7, with TRBD1 identical over 8 bases. This CDR3 spans 13 amino acids. Losses at the gene ends were 6 bases for V and 2 bases for J; bases not matched to a gene: 3. Germline values: CDR1 MDHEN, CDR2 SYDVKM. DNA of the CDR3: TGTGCCAGCAGAGGACAGGGAGCCTACGAGCAGTACTTC. It translates to CASRGQGAYEQYF.

This chain uses TRBV9 with TRBJ1-3; D remains unclear. Trimming pared 3 bases from V and 4 bases from J, leaving 8 bases between. The CDR3 is 13 amino acids. The germline CDR1 and CDR2 sequences are SGDLS and YYNGEE. CDR3 nucleotides: TGTGCCAGCAGCGCGAGTCGGGGAAACACCATATATTTT. It encodes CASSASRGNTIYF. Together with reference TRBV9 and TRBJ1-3, the CDR3 gives the full variable domain: DSGVTQTPKHLITATGQRVTLRCSPRSGDLSVYWYQQSLDQGLQFLIQYYNGEERAKGNILERFSAQQFPDLHSELNLSSLELGDSALYFCASSASRGNTIYFGEGSWLTVV.

The gene calls are TRBV6-6 and TRBJ1-2, with TRBD1 identical over 8 bases. Germline V gene lookup returns CDR1 MNHNY and CDR2 SVGAGI (reference sequence). The junction had 13 bases not matched to a gene; V was cut back by 8 bases and J by 8 bases. This CDR3 contains 14 residues. CDR3 in amino acids: CASGASTGDNGYTF. The CDR3 DNA is TGTGCCAGCGGAGCTTCGACAGGGGATAACGGCTACACCTTC.

This clone came up once. V is TRBV10-2 and J is TRBJ2-7; 7 bases agree with TRBD2. Germline V lookup: CDR1 WSHSY, CDR2 SAAADI. CDR3 length: 14 amino acids. V lost 5 bases to trimming and J lost 7 bases; unmatched junction nucleotides: 11. CDR3 DNA: TGCGCCAGCAGTATTGCCAGCGGGACTTGGGAGCAGTACTTC. Residues: CASSIASGTWEQYF.

The chain is built from TRBV10-3 and TRBJ1-1; D unresolved. The CDR3 loop spans 16 amino acids. V was pared by 0 bases and J by 5 bases, with 16 bases between. CDR1 is ENHRY, CDR2 SYGVKD, per germline. Written as DNA, the CDR3 is TGTGCCATCAGTGAGTCGAGAAAGGGTGGGGAGACTGAAGCTTTCTTT. It is translated as CAISESRKGGETEAFF.

Here the CDR3 DNA reads TGTGCCAGCAGCTTAGATTTGGAGGGGGCCGACACTGAAGCTTTCTTT. Its translation is CASSLDLEGADTEAFF. The chain carries TRBV7-2 and TRBJ1-1; 7 positions agree with TRBD1. Germline CDR1 and CDR2: SGHTA and FQGNSA. The CDR3 extends over 16 amino acids. Trimming cost V 1 base and J 3 bases; bases outside gene matches: 8. Together with reference TRBV7-2 and TRBJ1-1, the CDR3 gives the full variable domain: GAGVSQSPSNKVTEKGKDVELRCDPISGHTALYWYRQSLGQGLEFLIYFQGNSAPDKSGLPSDRFSAERTGGSVSTLTIQRTQQEDSAVYLCASSLDLEGADTEAFFGQGTRLTVV.

The gene calls are TRBV4-1 and TRBJ2-1, with 8 nucleotides matching TRBD1. Germline trimming cut 4 bases from V and 4 bases from J; bases unmatched to any gene: 9. Germline V lookup: CDR1 MGHRA, CDR2 YSYEKL. The CDR3 spans 16 residues. The CDR3 nucleotides read TGCGCCAGCAGCCCACTCGTAAGGACAGGGTACAATGAGCAGTTCTTC. Amino acid sequence: CASSPLVRTGYNEQFF.

The chain is built from TRBV21-1 and TRBJ2-7; no check of the table's D call, TRBD2, against the DNA was made. TRBV21-1 is assigned pseudogene status. CDR3 length equals 14 residues. In DNA form, the CDR3 reads TGTGCCAGCAGCACGGGGGGGATAAGGGACGAGCAGTACTTC. This encodes CASSTGGIRDEQYF.

This chain joins TRBV28 and TRBJ1-3; 10 bases agree with TRBD1. Germline CDR1 MDHEN, CDR2 SYDVKM. V was pared by 3 bases and J by 5 bases, with 7 bases of the junction left unmatched. CDR3 size: 16 residues. CDR3 DNA: TGTGCCAGCAGTTTCTGGGGGACAGGGGCGAGAAACACCATATATTTT. Translation gives CASSFWGTGARNTIYF.